Listed below are T cell receptor beta chains from one sample, sequenced in a study of early T cells in non-severe SARS-CoV-2 infection. TCRdb ran MiXCR on the 5' RACE reads and lists one entry per CDR3 protein. This table holds about 92,000 distinct CDR3 sequences, approximately 16% found once. The source material was whole blood. These receptors all come from an adult who was a healthcare worker with PCR-confirmed SARS-CoV-2 infection or an uninfected control (not recorded which). The CDR3 runs from the conserved cysteine through the conserved F or W. The order of the fields is J gene, V gene, CDR3 protein.

>TRBJ2-5|TRBV25-1
CASSEPTWYQETQYF
>TRBJ2-2|TRBV12-3/TRBV12-4
CASRRGLETGELFF
>TRBJ1-6|TRBV5-4
CASSLDRSGSPLHF
>TRBJ2-5|TRBV6-5
CASSYGGLETQYF
>TRBJ1-5|TRBV6-2/TRBV6-3
CATTTGTYNQPQHF
>TRBJ1-1|TRBV6-5
CASSYLNSEAFF
>TRBJ1-2|TRBV18
CASSHPGAPDGYTF
>TRBJ1-3|TRBV6-5
CACSYSPGVSGNTIYF
>TRBJ1-3|TRBV28
CASSAMGGAEGNTIYF
>TRBJ2-1|TRBV7-8
CASSHGQGLLEDNEQFF
>TRBJ1-4|TRBV2
CASKRTKGTNEKLFF
>TRBJ1-1|TRBV20-1
CSASTGSVTEAFF
>TRBJ2-1|TRBV4-3
CASSRAGGNEQFF
>TRBJ2-3|TRBV18
CASSPPREGDTQYF
>TRBJ2-1|TRBV29-1
CSARTGLGEQFF
>TRBJ2-1|TRBV6-4
CASSAETSLAGNEQFF
>TRBJ2-2|TRBV7-9
CASSLDGTQFPRELFF
>TRBJ2-7|TRBV6-1
CASSDSYEQYF
>TRBJ2-5|TRBV30
CAWSLGQQETQYF
>TRBJ2-7|TRBV9
CASSVEAGDYEQYF
>TRBJ2-7|TRBV5-1
CASTTLQGGYEQYF
>TRBJ1-5|TRBV6-1
CASSSTANQPQHF
>TRBJ2-7|TRBV18
CASSPREVKGNEQYF